These 16 T cell receptor beta chains were sequenced from one sample in a study of shared clonotypes between healthy human individuals. Measured with immunoSEQ multiplex PCR; TCRdb has only the in-frame clones, and not every one. The repertoire has some 2.4 million clones, under 95% of them found once; the top ten carry approximately 0.37%. The sequenced sample consisted of naive CD4+ T cells from PBMCs. The subset here: CD45RA+ positively selected. These receptors were obtained from a man between 18 and 29 years old in good health. Some clones in this sample may be carry-over from other donors' samples.

Only one count was recorded for this clone. This sample also contains other DNA sequences that code for the same CDR3. V is TRBV28 and J is TRBJ2-7, with a possible D match to TRBD2 (6 bases). CDR1 is MDHEN, CDR2 SYDVKM, per germline. The germline V and J ends were trimmed by 3 bases and 2 bases, with 8 bases remaining between them. This CDR3 spans 13 amino acids. The CDR3 loop is CASSLGGTYEQYF. The CDR3 bases are TGTGCCAGCAGTTTGGGCGGGACCTACGAGCAGTACTTC.

On this clone itself: Within the sample, other DNA sequences also encode this same CDR3. The chain joins TRBV28 to TRBJ2-2; D unclear. The CDR3 contains 13 residues. V was shortened by 4 bases and J by 4 bases, with 7 bases between the two germline ends. Germline V gene sequence: CDR1 MDHEN, CDR2 SYDVKM. CDR3 amino acids: CASSSGPTGELFF. The CDR3 nucleotides read TGTGCCAGCAGTTCAGGTCCCACCGGGGAGCTGTTTTTT. Full variable domain (missing parts from reference TRBV28 and TRBJ2-2): DVKVTQSSRYLVKRTGEKVFLECVQDMDHENMFWYRQDPGLGLRLIYFSYDVKMKEKGDIPEGYSVSREKKERFSLILESASTNQTSMYLCASSSGPTGELFFGEGSRLTVL.

Concerning this clone itself: This CDR3 is also generated by other DNA sequences in the sample. The V call is TRBV7-2, the J call TRBJ1-1, with a tentative D call TRBD1 (5 bases). The V end lost 4 bases, the J end lost 1 base, and 7 bases lay between the germline ends. CDR3 length equals 13 residues. Germline CDR1 SGHTA, CDR2 FQGNSA. CDR3 region: CASSSGQNTEAFF. CDR3 sequence (DNA): TGTGCCAGCAGCTCCGGACAGAACACTGAAGCTTTCTTT.

V usage is TRBV11-3 and J usage is TRBJ2-7, with 9 bases that match TRBD1. From germline, CDR1 is SGHNT and CDR2 YENEEA. The CDR3 is 14 residues long. V was pared by 5 bases and J by 3 bases, with 5 bases of the junction left unmatched. The CDR3 DNA follows: TGTGCCAGCAGCCCAGGGGGACAGGGCTACGAGCAGTACTTC. It yields the protein CASSPGGQGYEQYF.

CDR3 sequence: CASSQDSLSGEKLFF. The CDR3 DNA reads TGCGCCAGCAGCCAAGATAGCCTTTCCGGAGAAAAACTGTTTTTT. The chain couples TRBV4-1 to TRBJ1-4, with unresolved D. The CDR3 extends over 15 amino acids. Germline V gives CDR1 MGHRA, CDR2 YSYEKL. Trimming removed 0 bases from V and 8 bases from J, with 13 bases in between.

This clone has a single count. The genes are TRBV6-1 and TRBJ1-1, with TRBD1 as a possible D gene (6 bases). Germline V gene data show CDR1 as MNHNS and CDR2 as SASEGT. Deletions cut 6 bases from V and 0 bases from J, with 11 bases between. The CDR3 is 14 residues long. The CDR3 here is CASRMDRLNTEAFF. DNA for the CDR3: TGTGCCAGCAGAATGGACAGATTGAACACTGAAGCTTTCTTT.

This clone was detected only once. The V call is TRBV9, the J call TRBJ2-7; tentatively, D is TRBD1 (6 bases). Germline CDR1 is SGDLS and CDR2 is YYNGEE. V dropped 1 base and J dropped 3 bases, with 11 bases sitting between them. The CDR3 runs 14 residues. In DNA, the CDR3 is TGTGCCAGCAGCGTATTGGGACAAGGCTACGAGCAGTACTTC. As protein: CASSVLGQGYEQYF.

The chain uses TRBV2 and TRBJ2-1; no clear D. Looked up from germline, CDR1 is SNHLY and CDR2 is FYNNEI. The CDR3 length is 14 residues. V was trimmed by 3 bases and J by 6 bases, leaving 12 bases between them. In DNA, the CDR3 is TGTGCCAGCAGTGAGAGTAGTTCGGGCAATGAGCAGTTCTTC. Translation gives CASSESSSGNEQFF.

This clone was seen only once. The rearrangement links TRBV7-9 to TRBJ2-7; TRBD2 aligns across 10 bases. Germline V gives CDR1 SEHNR, CDR2 FQNEAQ (reference sequence). V gave up 5 bases and J gave up 5 bases; unmatched junction bases: 18. There are 18 residues in the CDR3. The CDR3 sequence: CASSPSILKREGRDEQYF. The CDR3 DNA reads TGTGCCAGCAGCCCCTCGATTCTTAAGCGGGAGGGTCGCGACGAGCAGTACTTC.

Points on this clone: Other DNA sequences in this specimen translate into the identical CDR3. The V and J genes are TRBV5-1 and TRBJ1-1, with 12 bases fitting TRBD1. Germline lookup yields CDR1 SGHRS and CDR2 YFSETQ. V shed 5 bases, J shed 4 bases, and the junction held 6 bases outside the gene matches. The CDR3 contains 15 residues. The CDR3 region is CASSLGQGAATEAFF. CDR3 nucleotides: TGCGCCAGCAGTCTGGGACAGGGGGCAGCCACTGAAGCTTTCTTT.

The chain couples TRBV4-1 to TRBJ1-5; 10 positions agree with TRBD1. CDR3 size: 14 residues. Germline assignment: CDR1 MGHRA and CDR2 YSYEKL. V lost 4 bases to trimming and J lost 6 bases; unmatched junction nucleotides: 3. This CDR3 is CASSRQGAAQPQHF. The CDR3 nucleotides read TGCGCCAGCAGCCGACAGGGGGCAGCTCAGCCCCAGCATTTT.

The chain couples TRBV9 to TRBJ2-1; D may be TRBD2 (5 bases). Germline V lookup: CDR1 SGDLS, CDR2 YYNGEE. CDR3 size: 15 residues. Deletions cut 3 bases from V and 8 bases from J, with 18 bases between. The CDR3 nucleotides read TGTGCCAGCAGCGCGCGGGCCCGACGGAATGATGAGCAGTTCTTC. This translates into CASSARARRNDEQFF.

This chain joins TRBV14 and TRBJ2-1; possible D gene TRBD2, 5 bases. CDR1 SGHDN and CDR2 FVKESK come from the germline V gene. Trimming stripped 1 base from V and 6 bases from J, with 7 bases between. The CDR3 length is 13 residues. CDR3 residues: CASSQVSVNEQFF. Here the CDR3 DNA reads TGTGCCAGCAGCCAAGTTAGCGTCAATGAGCAGTTCTTC.

This clone was counted once. This chain joins TRBV7-9 and TRBJ2-1; 9 nucleotides match TRBD2. CDR3 size: 18 residues. Germline V gene sequence: CDR1 SEHNR, CDR2 FQNEAQ (reference sequence). Losses at the gene ends were 5 bases for V and 0 bases for J; bases not matched to a gene: 11. CDR3 sequence: CASSPITRSGGSYNEQFF. The CDR3 DNA follows: TGTGCCAGCAGCCCCATTACCCGTAGCGGGGGCTCCTACAATGAGCAGTTCTTC. The variable domain in full, with the rest retrieved from reference TRBV7-9 and TRBJ2-1, is DTGVSQNPRHKITKRGQNVTFRCDPISEHNRLYWYRQTLGQGPEFLTYFQNEAQLEKSRLLSDRFSAERPKGSFSTLEIQRTEQGDSAMYLCASSPITRSGGSYNEQFFGPGTRLTVL.

To note about this clone: This sample also contains other DNA sequences that code for the same CDR3. V gene TRBV28 combines with J gene TRBJ2-7; 7 bases map to TRBD1. The CDR3 length is 13 residues. Germline values: CDR1 MDHEN, CDR2 SYDVKM. V lost 2 bases to trimming and J lost 6 bases; unmatched junction nucleotides: 4. CDR3 DNA: TGTGCCAGCAGTTTACGACAGGGTGGCGAGCAGTACTTC. Translation gives CASSLRQGGEQYF.

In DNA form, the CDR3 reads TGTGCCAGCATGTTCACGGGACTAGCGGGAAAGACCCAGTACTTC. Its protein is CASMFTGLAGKTQYF. The chain joins TRBV2 to TRBJ2-5, with 13 positions matching TRBD2. The V segment lost 7 bases and the J segment 6 bases; nucleotides outside the gene matches: 8. Germline-derived CDR1 and CDR2 are SNHLY and FYNNEI. The length of the CDR3 is 15 residues. Variable domain in full (rest from reference TRBV2 and TRBJ2-5): EPEVTQTPSHQVTQMGQEVILRCVPISNHLYFYWYRQILGQKVEFLVSFYNNEISEKSEIFDDQFSVERPDGSNFTLKIRSTKLEDSAMYFCASMFTGLAGKTQYFGPGTRLLVL.